The 27 T cell receptor beta chains presented below share a single source sample, sequenced in a study of T cell responses to AZD1222 COVID-19 vaccine. Assay used: immunoSEQ multiplex PCR; TCRdb lists only in-frame clones, some missing. The table lists fewer than 100,000 clones, 70% to 90% of them singletons. Sequencing used peripheral blood, obtained 28 days after the second AZD1222 dose. All receptors come from an adult who received the AZD1222 COVID-19 vaccine.

CDR3 residues: CAIRGGTDEKLFF. CDR3 DNA sequence: TGTGCCATCAGGGGGGGAACAGATGAAAAACTGTTTTTT. The chain carries TRBV10-3 and TRBJ1-4, with D possibly matching TRBD1 (5 bases). The V end was cut by 6 bases, the J end by 6 bases, with 11 bases between. The CDR3 is 13 residues long. The germline V gene has CDR1 ENHRY and CDR2 SYGVKD.

The chain carries TRBV3-1 (or the pseudogene TRBV3-2) and TRBJ1-3; perhaps TRBD1 as D (5 bases). The V end lost 5 bases, the J end lost 2 bases, and 10 bases lay between the germline ends. The germline gives CDR1 LGHDT, CDR2 YNNKEL (reference sequence). This CDR3 has 14 amino acids. The CDR3 spells CASSRGSTGNTIYF. CDR3 sequence (DNA): TGTGCCAGCAGCAGGGGAAGTACTGGAAACACCATATATTTT.

The rearrangement uses TRBV19 and TRBJ2-7; D remains ambiguous. This CDR3 is 12 amino acids long. Germline CDR1 LNHDA, CDR2 SQIVND (reference sequence). The V end was cut by 3 bases, the J end by 7 bases, with 10 bases between. The CDR3 spells CASSMVLGEQYF. CDR3 in DNA: TGTGCCAGTAGTATGGTTCTGGGAGAGCAGTACTTC.

This sequence joins TRBV7-9 and TRBJ1-4; D not certain. This CDR3 has 15 residues. V shed 1 base and J shed 2 bases, with 8 bases lying between them. From germline, CDR1 is SEHNR and CDR2 FQNEAQ (reference sequence). The CDR3 is CASSLGYGTNEKLFF. In DNA, the CDR3 is TGTGCCAGCAGCTTAGGGTACGGGACTAATGAAAAACTGTTTTTT.

The V call is TRBV4-1, the J call TRBJ2-3, with 11 bases aligning to TRBD2. The trim removed 0 bases at V and 8 bases at J, leaving 13 bases unmatched. This CDR3 is built from 18 residues. Germline CDR1 reads MGHRA; CDR2 reads YSYEKL. The DNA of the CDR3 is TGCGCCAGCAGCCAAGATGTCCCCTTAGCGGGGGGGCCAGGTACGCAGTATTTT. It yields the protein CASSQDVPLAGGPGTQYF.

The V call is TRBV28, the J call TRBJ1-4; D might be TRBD1 (5 bases). With 6 bases removed from V and 13 bases from J, the gap between germline ends came to 12 bases. The CDR3 has 11 amino acids. Germline values: CDR1 MDHEN, CDR2 SYDVKM. The CDR3 DNA sequence: TGTGCCAGCAGCATACTGGGGGGACTGTTTTTT. Amino acid sequence: CASSILGGLFF. The variable domain in full, completed from reference TRBV28 and TRBJ1-4, reads DVKVTQSSRYLVKRTGEKVFLECVQDMDHENMFWYRQDPGLGLRLIYFSYDVKMKEKGDIPEGYSVSREKKERFSLILESASTNQTSMYLCASSILGGLFFGSGTQLSVL.

V and J are TRBV12-3 or TRBV12-4 and TRBJ1-2; TRBD1 might be the D (6 bases). The CDR3 totals 13 residues. The ends were cut back, 1 base at V and 8 bases at J, with 11 bases in the middle. The CDR3 DNA is TGTGCCAGCAGTTTAGGCGGGGGGCGAGGCTACACCTTC. Encoded protein: CASSLGGGRGYTF.

This clone is medium-sized (0.01 to 0.1%). The chain is built from TRBV6-2 or TRBV6-3 and TRBJ2-3; D is perhaps TRBD2 (6 bases). The CDR3 is made up of 16 amino acids. V was trimmed by 2 bases and J by 2 bases, leaving 14 bases between them. Per the germline V gene, CDR1 is MNHEY and CDR2 is SVGEGT. CDR3: CASSYVGRTSTDTQYF. Here the CDR3 DNA reads TGTGCCAGCAGTTACGTAGGGAGGACCTCCACAGATACGCAGTATTTT.

This clone was detected once. The same CDR3 is also encoded by other DNA sequences in this sample. The V gene is TRBV18, the J gene TRBJ1-6; 7 nucleotides match TRBD1. The length of the CDR3 is 15 residues. V trimming: 4 bases; J trimming: 6 bases; junction bases outside the gene matches: 6. Germline CDR1 reads KGHSH; CDR2 reads LQKENI. CDR3 nucleotide sequence: TGTGCCAGCTCACTTTCGACAGGGATTAATTCACCCCTCCACTTT. Translating gives CASSLSTGINSPLHF.

V gene TRBV6-2 or TRBV6-3 combines with J gene TRBJ2-1, with D possibly TRBD1 on 8 matching bases. The V end lost 5 bases, the J end lost 8 bases, and 13 bases lay between the germline ends. The CDR3 has 13 residues. Germline-derived CDR1 and CDR2 are MNHEY and SVGEGT. CDR3 loop: CASSHRGGDEQFF. The CDR3 nucleotides are TGTGCCAGCAGTCACAGGGGGGGTGATGAGCAGTTCTTC.

The J gene is TRBJ1-5, the V gene TRBV18, with TRBD1 matching over 7 bases. Germline values: CDR1 KGHSH, CDR2 LQKENI. Unmatched junction bases numbered 11, after V lost 3 bases and J lost 6 bases. CDR3 length: 16 amino acids. DNA for the CDR3: TGTGCCAGCTCACCCGCCCAACCAGGGGGTAGTCAGCCCCAGCATTTT. This gives the protein CASSPAQPGGSQPQHF.

Concerning this clone itself: Germline is not matched at one junction end, which may reflect a read error. The V gene is TRBV7-7, the J gene TRBJ2-3; tentatively, D is TRBD1 or TRBD2 (6 bases each). Germline V gives CDR1 SSHAT, CDR2 FNYEAQ (reference sequence). CDR3 length: 19 residues. The CDR3 DNA reads as TGTGCTAGCAGCGTCCGGGACTCTTTGCTCCAGGGGACCACAGATACGCAGTATTTT. Amino acid sequence: CASSVRDSLLQGTTDTQYF.

This clone was picked up one time. The chain carries TRBV27 and TRBJ1-6, with 8 bases matching TRBD1. Germline V gives CDR1 MNHEY, CDR2 SMNVEV (reference sequence). This CDR3 region has 15 residues. The V and J ends lost 5 bases and 9 bases, in that order; junction bases with no gene match: 9. The CDR3 region has the DNA TGTGCCAGCAGTACCTCCGGGACAGGAGTTTCACCCCTCCACTTT. Its protein product is CASSTSGTGVSPLHF.

The chain is built from TRBV6-5 and TRBJ2-7; D is ambiguous. The germline V gene has CDR1 MNHEY and CDR2 SVGAGI. V was trimmed by 2 bases and J by 2 bases, leaving 13 bases between them. This CDR3 has 15 residues. The CDR3, as DNA: TGTGCCAGCAGTTACACAGTTACGGCCACCTACGAGCAGTACTTC. Its translation: CASSYTVTATYEQYF.

This chain links TRBV6-5 with TRBJ1-1; TRBD1 matches at 8 bases. The junction had 3 bases not matched to a gene; V was cut back by 2 bases and J by 1 base. Germline V gives CDR1 MNHEY, CDR2 SVGAGI. The CDR3 is 15 amino acids. CDR3 loop: CASSYTGTGNTEAFF. DNA of the CDR3: TGTGCCAGCAGTTACACCGGGACAGGGAACACTGAAGCTTTCTTT.

The chain is built from TRBV18 and TRBJ1-6, with TRBD1 matching over 7 bases. Unmatched junction bases numbered 16, after V lost 5 bases and J lost 9 bases. This CDR3 is 17 amino acids long. Per the germline V gene, CDR1 is KGHSH and CDR2 is LQKENI. The DNA of the CDR3 is TGTGCCAGCTCAACCCGCCAGGGGGGCGCAGGGGGTTCACCCCTCCACTTT. Translated: CASSTRQGGAGGSPLHF.

This clone was detected once. The rearrangement links TRBV5-1 to TRBJ2-7, with D perhaps TRBD1 (7 bases). CDR1 is SGHRS and CDR2 is YFSETQ in the germline V gene. V was pared by 4 bases and J by 4 bases, with 15 bases between. The CDR3 totals 14 residues. The CDR3 DNA sequence: TGCGCCAGCAGCCCCTCAGGGGGGCGGTACGAGCAGTACTTC. Its protein product is CASSPSGGRYEQYF.

This clone was detected once. The rearrangement uses TRBV2 and TRBJ1-2, with 7 bases lining up with TRBD1. Trimming cost V 7 bases and J 4 bases; bases outside gene matches: 9. The CDR3 sequence is 14 residues long. CDR1 is SNHLY, CDR2 FYNNEI, per germline. For the CDR3, the DNA is TGTGCCAGCATAATGGCAGGGGGGTTCTATGGCTACACCTTC. Translation gives CASIMAGGFYGYTF.

The chain uses TRBV4-1 and TRBJ2-1; 10 bases are shared with TRBD1. The length of the CDR3 is 16 residues. Germline-derived CDR1 and CDR2 are MGHRA and YSYEKL. J was trimmed by 1 base and V by 4 bases; bases with no gene match: 4. CDR3 DNA: TGCGCCAGCAGCCGTGGGGGACAGGGGTCCTACAATGAGCAGTTCTTC. Amino acid sequence: CASSRGGQGSYNEQFF.

This clone was seen only a few times. The V call is TRBV3-1 (or the pseudogene TRBV3-2), the J call TRBJ2-2; possibly TRBD2 for D (7 bases). With 7 bases removed from V and 2 bases from J, the gap between germline ends came to 11 bases. Germline V lookup: CDR1 LGHDT, CDR2 YNNKEL (reference sequence). The CDR3 spans 14 residues. CDR3 sequence (DNA): TGTGCCAGCATGGGGGGGGCTAACACCGGGGAGCTGTTTTTT. Translated: CASMGGANTGELFF.

The rearrangement uses TRBV6-5 and TRBJ1-1; D is uncertain. The V end lost 3 bases, the J end lost 4 bases, and 15 bases lay between the germline ends. CDR3 size: 15 residues. The germline V gene encodes CDR1 MNHEY and CDR2 SVGAGI. The CDR3 protein is CASSYERYPGTEAFF. In DNA form, the CDR3 reads TGTGCCAGCAGTTATGAGCGCTACCCGGGCACTGAAGCTTTCTTT.

This sequence joins TRBV2 and TRBJ1-6; a weak D match, TRBD1 (5 bases). CDR1 is SNHLY, CDR2 FYNNEI, per germline. V was clipped by 6 bases and J by 4 bases, with 13 bases between them. The CDR3 has 15 residues. CDR3 DNA: TGTGCCAGCAGCACCACGGGACTATATAATTCACCCCTCCACTTT. This translates into CASSTTGLYNSPLHF.

The chain has TRBV7-8 and TRBJ1-1; weak D call: TRBD1 (5 bases). Germline lookup yields CDR1 SGHVS and CDR2 FQNEAQ. Trimming cost V 3 bases and J 1 base, with 15 bases left between them. CDR3 length: 16 amino acids. Here the CDR3 DNA reads TGTGCCAGCAGCTTCATGGCCAGGGCAGAGAACACTGAAGCTTTCTTT. As protein: CASSFMARAENTEAFF.

The chain joins TRBV12-5 to TRBJ2-7, with 7 bases identical to TRBD2. CDR3 size: 15 residues. With V trimmed by 5 bases and J by 1 base, 8 bases remained unmatched. Germline CDR1 LGHNT, CDR2 FRNRAP. The CDR3 reads CASGPPRLASYEQYF. The CDR3 DNA reads TGTGCTAGTGGTCCTCCCAGACTAGCTTCCTACGAGCAGTACTTC.

The V and J genes are TRBV5-1 and TRBJ2-5; 14 positions agree with TRBD2. The germline V gene encodes CDR1 SGHRS and CDR2 YFSETQ. Trimming took 0 bases from V and 9 from J; bases not matched to a gene: 4. CDR3 length: 15 amino acids. The CDR3 loop reads CASSLGLAGGQAQYF. The CDR3 DNA reads as TGCGCCAGCAGCTTGGGACTAGCGGGGGGGCAGGCCCAGTACTTC.

For the CDR3, the DNA is TGCAGCGTTGTCTCGGGACAGGGTAACGAAAAACTGTTTTTT. It encodes CSVVSGQGNEKLFF. The gene calls are TRBV29-1 and TRBJ1-4, with 9 nucleotides matching TRBD1. The CDR3 length is 14 residues. Unmatched junction bases numbered 8, after V lost 4 bases and J lost 8 bases. Germline V lookup: CDR1 SQVTM, CDR2 ANQGSEA. The entire variable domain, with the rest obtained from reference TRBV29-1 and TRBJ1-4, is as follows: SAVISQKPSRDICQRGTSLTIQCQVDSQVTMMFWYRQQPGQSLTLIATANQGSEATYESGFVIDKFPISRPNLTFSTLTVSNMSPEDSSIYLCSVVSGQGNEKLFFGSGTQLSVL.

This clone was found once. The chain employs TRBV7-2 and TRBJ2-3, with D perhaps matching TRBD1 (6 bases). This CDR3 has 13 residues. CDR1 SGHTA and CDR2 FQGNSA come from the germline V gene. V lost 1 base, J lost 9 bases, and 11 bases lay in between. CDR3 in amino acids: CASSLGTADTQYF. DNA of the CDR3: TGTGCCAGCAGCTTAGGGACAGCTGACACGCAGTATTTT.